Below, 15 T cell receptor beta chains from the same sample are listed, as sequenced in a study of T cell changes during pregnancy in multiple sclerosis. Using immunoSEQ multiplex PCR, the repertoire was profiled, and TCRdb retains in-frame clones only, with some absent. The sample yields 34,000 or so clones, about nine tenths seen once. The sequences come from CD8+ T cells from peripheral blood mononuclear cells, collected after pregnancy. The receptor source for this set is a female donor with multiple sclerosis, enrolled in a pregnancy study.

In its sample, this clone is medium-sized (0.01 to 0.1%). The gene calls are TRBV6-4 and TRBJ2-3; 8 positions match TRBD2. Looked up from germline, CDR1 is MRHNA and CDR2 is SNTAGT. J was trimmed by 1 base and V by 3 bases; bases with no gene match: 0. The CDR3 totals 14 residues. CDR3 sequence: CASSERGGTDTQYF. CDR3 DNA sequence: TGTGCCAGCAGTGAGCGGGGGGGCACAGATACGCAGTATTTT.

V gene TRBV6-6 combines with J gene TRBJ1-2; D uncertain. The CDR3 runs to 13 residues. Trimming cost V 5 bases and J 8 bases, with 15 bases left between them. Germline V lookup: CDR1 MNHNY, CDR2 SVGAGI (reference sequence). The CDR3 protein is CASSVYSRWGYTF. DNA of the CDR3: TGTGCCAGCAGTGTTTACAGTAGGTGGGGCTACACCTTC.

This sequence joins TRBV10-3 and TRBJ1-4; D gene ambiguous. Trimming cost V 9 bases and J 3 bases, with 11 bases left between them. The germline V gene encodes CDR1 ENHRY and CDR2 SYGVKD. This CDR3 spans 13 amino acids. CDR3 in DNA: TGTGCCATAAGACCCGCGGCTAATGAAAAACTGTTTTTT. It is translated as CAIRPAANEKLFF.

This CDR3 reads CASSRDSFTDTQYF. The CDR3, as DNA: TGTGCCAGCAGCCGCGACAGCTTCACAGATACGCAGTATTTT. The chain couples TRBV6-5 to TRBJ2-3, with D maybe TRBD1 (5 bases). Between the trimmed V and J ends, which lost 6 bases and 2 bases, there was a span of 12 bases. Per germline, CDR1 MNHEY and CDR2 SVGAGI. This CDR3 region has 14 residues.

The chain links TRBV18 to TRBJ2-5, with TRBD2 matching 7 bases. The germline CDR1 and CDR2 sequences are KGHSH and LQKENI. Losses at the gene ends were 6 bases for V and 5 bases for J; bases not matched to a gene: 6. The CDR3 spans 13 residues. CDR3 sequence: CASSPIGGETQYF. DNA for the CDR3: TGTGCCAGCTCGCCCATCGGGGGGGAGACCCAGTACTTC.

This clone has just one count. The CDR3 sequence is CASSVGGGANNEQFF. The CDR3 DNA follows: TGTGCCAGCAGCGTAGGCGGGGGGGCAAACAATGAGCAGTTCTTC. This chain joins TRBV9 and TRBJ2-1, with 9 nucleotides matching TRBD2. The CDR3 runs 15 residues. Losses at the gene ends were 0 bases for V and 5 bases for J; bases not matched to a gene: 3. Germline V gene lookup returns CDR1 SGDLS and CDR2 YYNGEE. Together with reference TRBV9 and TRBJ2-1, the CDR3 gives the full variable domain: DSGVTQTPKHLITATGQRVTLRCSPRSGDLSVYWYQQSLDQGLQFLIQYYNGEERAKGNILERFSAQQFPDLHSELNLSSLELGDSALYFCASSVGGGANNEQFFGPGTRLTVL.

The chain is built from TRBV9 and TRBJ1-2; TRBD1 agrees at 7 bases. CDR3 length: 15 amino acids. CDR1 and CDR2 from the germline V gene are SGDLS and YYNGEE. Unmatched junction bases numbered 10, after V lost 0 bases and J lost 8 bases. CDR3 amino acids: CASSVGGDSRLGYTF. CDR3 DNA sequence: TGTGCCAGCAGCGTAGGGGGGGACAGTCGGTTGGGCTACACCTTC. Complete variable domain (other parts from reference TRBV9 and TRBJ1-2): DSGVTQTPKHLITATGQRVTLRCSPRSGDLSVYWYQQSLDQGLQFLIQYYNGEERAKGNILERFSAQQFPDLHSELNLSSLELGDSALYFCASSVGGDSRLGYTFGSGTRLTVV.

The rearrangement links TRBV7-9 to TRBJ2-3, with 9 bases fitting TRBD2. Germline lookup yields CDR1 SEHNR and CDR2 FQNEAQ (reference sequence). CDR3 length: 15 amino acids. Unmatched junction bases numbered 6, after V lost 4 bases and J lost 4 bases. CDR3 loop: CASSWSSGESDTQYF. The CDR3 nucleotides are TGTGCCAGCAGCTGGTCTAGCGGGGAATCAGATACGCAGTATTTT.

The V gene is TRBV30, the J gene TRBJ1-6; possible D gene TRBD1, 6 bases. The CDR3 covers 14 residues. Germline V gene lookup returns CDR1 GTSNPN and CDR2 SVGIG (reference sequence). V gave up 2 bases and J gave up 14 bases, with 19 bases separating them. CDR3 loop: CAWSSGVGLGTLHF. The CDR3 bases are TGTGCCTGGAGTTCAGGGGTAGGATTAGGGACCCTCCACTTT.

The DNA for the CDR3 is TGTGCCAGCAGCTTGACAGGGGGGACAAATCAGAACTATGGCTACACCTTC. Its translation: CASSLTGGTNQNYGYTF. The V gene is TRBV5-5, the J gene TRBJ1-2, with 8 nucleotides matching TRBD1. CDR3 length: 17 residues. Germline V gene sequence: CDR1 SGHKS, CDR2 YYEKEE (reference sequence). Unmatched junction bases numbered 10, after V lost 1 base and J lost 2 bases.

The genes are TRBV13 and TRBJ2-5; 8 bases are a match to TRBD2. The CDR3 length is 12 residues. J lost 9 bases, V lost 3 bases, and 3 bases had no gene match. The germline gives CDR1 PRHDT, CDR2 FYEKMQ (reference sequence). CDR3 DNA sequence: TGTGCCAGCAGCTTCCGCGGGGGGTCCCAGTACTTC. The encoded protein is CASSFRGGSQYF.

The rearrangement joins TRBV7-2 to TRBJ2-7; 8 bases are a match to TRBD2. CDR3 size: 15 residues. Germline CDR1 SGHTA, CDR2 FQGNSA. V was clipped by 7 bases and J by 1 base; unmatched bases: 9. CDR3 sequence reads: CASTGSGGSSYEQYF. DNA of the CDR3: TGTGCCAGCACTGGAAGCGGGGGTAGTTCCTACGAGCAGTACTTC.

This sequence joins TRBV9 and TRBJ2-7; no reliable D call. The V gene lost 4 bases and the J gene lost 5 bases, with 10 bases spanning the gap. The CDR3 extends over 12 amino acids. Germline CDR1 is SGDLS and CDR2 is YYNGEE. DNA for the CDR3: TGTGCCAGCAGCCCTCCTTCCCACGAGCAGTACTTC. Translating it yields CASSPPSHEQYF.

The gene calls are TRBV7-9 and TRBJ1-2; 8 bases are shared with TRBD1. V shed 5 bases, J shed 4 bases, and the junction held 3 bases outside the gene matches. The CDR3 sequence is 13 residues long. Germline V gene sequence: CDR1 SEHNR, CDR2 FQNEAQ (reference sequence). In DNA, the CDR3 is TGTGCCAGCAGCGCCGGACAGGGCTATGGCTACACCTTC. This sequence encodes CASSAGQGYGYTF.

This chain uses TRBV20-1 with TRBJ1-1; maybe TRBD1 (5 bases). V was cut by 5 bases and J by 8 bases, with 12 bases left in between. Germline V lookup: CDR1 DFQATT, CDR2 SNEGSKA (reference sequence). This CDR3 spans 11 amino acids. CDR3 region: CSAVDSGEAFF. In DNA, the CDR3 is TGCAGTGCTGTCGACAGCGGGGAAGCTTTCTTT.